This TCR beta chain appears in the sequencing data of a study of T-cell memory formation after mild COVID-19. MiXCR, applied by TCRdb to the 5' RACE reads, yields one record per CDR3 protein. The data contain about 350,000 distinct CDR3 sequences, roughly 19% of them singletons. V shed 8 bases and J shed 3 bases, with 17 bases lying between them. Germline CDR1 and CDR2: MNHEY and SVGAGI. The CDR3 length is 14 residues. The chain has TRBV6-5 and TRBJ2-7, with D uncertain. The specimen was PBMCs or a T cell subset sorted from them (not recorded which). The receptor's source is a young man who had mild COVID-19 (a few samples of this study predate the infection). Cell type and time point are not known. The DNA of the CDR3 is TGTGCCAGCCCTCCTCCCCGTCGGATCTACGAGCAGTACTTC. Its translation: CASPPPRRIYEQYF.